The text below deals with one TCR beta chain. Taking its sample share into account, this clone is medium-sized (0.01 to 0.1%). The specificity of this receptor is unknown. No base quality values were provided; no much bigger clone lies one nucleotide off. Ends trimmed: V by 5 bases, J by 7 bases; bases unmatched to a gene: 18. According to the germline V gene (reference sequence), CDR1 reads GTSNPN and CDR2 reads SVGIG. The CDR3 has 16 amino acids, counting the end cysteine and phenylalanine. The CDR3 DNA has 48 bases and is translated from base 1. Each collaborating institution followed its own protocols to collect whole blood in K2EDTA tubes. For TCRbeta analysis, collaborators shipped samples in one of three forms: frozen whole blood, isolated PBMCs, or DNA extracted from either of those sample types. TCRbeta CDR3 regions were amplified from genomic DNA by means of the immunoSEQ Assay, a bias-controlled multiplex PCR. In the paper's pipeline: The number of nucleated cells in each sample was estimated from the amplification of reference gene primers within the assay. To quantify the absolute abundance of each unique TCRbeta CDR3 rearrangement, sequence reads were collapsed and filtered. For each sample, productive Simpson clonality was calculated by taking the square root of Simpson's diversity index across productive rearrangements. Here the immuneACCESS table is served through TCRdb, limited to in-frame sequences with V and J called. Missing clones are a known gap in these copies; in checked studies unresolved V genes cover under half, and the rest lacks a known reason. Clone size and V and J calls were adopted from that table, with D and trimming inferred from the DNA. The table for this sample lists 250,000 to 300,000 clones; roughly 84% of them were counted only once. The ten largest account for 4.2% of the sample.

The sample belongs to a study of blood T cell repertoires in COVID-19 (dated by TCRdb to about 2020). With respect to the entire study: Collaborator samples came from the United States, Italy and Spain and covered acute and convalescent phases of COVID-19. A de-identified subject ID, COVID-19 status, age in years and sex were almost always included in the sample metadata. The samples were drawn from two sources: the first 160 participants of the ongoing ImmuneRACE study, and 1,200 or so subjects contributed by 6 global collaborators. The material from the prospective study consisted of cDNA or gDNA derived from T cells, B-cell-depleted T cells, or PBMCs. Subjects who had been exposed to COVID-19, were actively infected with it, or had recovered from it provided the deeply sampled blood TCRbeta repertoires that made up the dataset. The repertoires were released in a freely available public database intended as a resource for research on the immune response to SARS-CoV-2. Where HLA class I and class II types were available, the types were taken from metadata supplied by the sample provider, not from assay-based typing.

Overall results and qualifications from the work: The quantity of clinical and demographic metadata differed by source and by participant and was supplied without curation.

The specimen sequenced was peripheral blood. The TCR originated in a man in his 60s with acute or convalescent COVID-19. The chain is made from TRBV30 and TRBJ1-2; 8 central nucleotides agree with TRBD1. The DNA sequence is given as TGTGCCTGGGGCAGGGGGCTTCGAATTCCAATGGGTGGCTACACCTTC. This codes for CAWGRGLRIPMGGYTF.